This T cell receptor beta chain emerged from a study of cytomegalovirus exposure and HLA in healthy donors. V lost 0 bases, J lost 6 bases, and 3 bases stayed unmatched. The CDR3 runs 13 residues. CDR1 is SGHDT, CDR2 YYEEEE, per germline. Researchers ran the PCR with 60 Vbeta and 13 Jbeta primers. Assay: immunoSEQ multiplex PCR; the TCRdb copy retains only in-frame clones and omits some. The data contain approximately 40,000 clones, around 86% of them seen just once; the ten biggest clones take up approximately 10%. Study results and limitations: Listed as cytomegalovirus-associated were approximately 160 TCR beta chains.

With respect to this clone: Its antigen remains unknown.

This clonotype originated in a woman in her thirties or forties in good health and CMV-seropositive. The chain links TRBV5-6 to TRBJ2-7, with TRBD1 matching 7 bases. The sample taken for sequencing was PBMCs. The CDR3 is CASSLGRGREQYF. In DNA form, the CDR3 reads TGTGCCAGCAGCTTGGGAAGGGGGCGCGAGCAGTACTTC.